This TCR beta chain is drawn from a study of long-term antiretroviral therapy in people with HIV. Study results and caveats: Specimens of blood were obtained during about 2004 to 2017, possibly under older ART regimens. Control repertoires displayed wider CDR3 length ranges than the HIV repertoires.

One or more pre-ART and two or more post-ART PBMC samples were available from each donor. Concerning this clone: Its specificity is not known.

With survey level as its setting, the immunoSEQ assay was v3.0. The data were produced by immunoSEQ multiplex PCR, yet TCRdb's version contains in-frame clones alone and is incomplete. The table shows 35,000 to 45,000 clones, with around four fifths occurring only once. Source: unsorted PBMCs, taken 0.3 years after starting antiretroviral therapy. The source of this sequence is a man aged 18 to 30 with HIV.

CDR3 amino acids: CASRDESTDTQYF. The CDR3 nucleotides are TGTGCCAGCAGAGATGAGAGCACAGATACGCAGTATTTT. The rearrangement uses TRBV27 and TRBJ2-3; D is uncertain. Trimming removed 6 bases from V and 0 bases from J, with 7 bases in between. CDR1 MNHEY and CDR2 SMNVEV come from the germline V gene (reference sequence). The CDR3 runs to 13 residues.